What follows describes a single TCR beta chain. Cells designated naive CD8 were CD45RO-negative and were positively selected for CCR7, with terminally differentiated effector memory CD45RA+ cells excluded. This sample was taken from a study of shared clonotypes between healthy human individuals. The V gene's germline CDR1 is LGHNA and CDR2 YSLEER. V shed 0 bases, J shed 0 bases, and the junction held 5 bases outside the gene matches. This CDR3 has 16 amino acids. Here immunoSEQ multiplex PCR was the method, and the copy in TCRdb shows in-frame clones only, minus some. The data hold millions of clones, with about 95% observed a single time.

The chain has TRBV4-3 and TRBJ2-7; the match to TRBD2 covers 7 bases. The sequenced material came from naive CD8+ T cells sorted from blood. The sequence was obtained from a man younger than 35 in good health. The CDR3 bases are TGCGCCAGCAGCCAAGACTCAACTAGCGCCTCCTACGAGCAGTACTTC. Protein sequence: CASSQDSTSASYEQYF.